This TCR beta chain stems from a study of T cells in Graves' hyperthyroidism and ophthalmopathy. Amplification of TCR beta CDR3 regions was performed using RNA transcripts as template. During a first-round RT-PCR of the TCR CDR3, the HTBI primer set was used. TCRdb reprocessed the multiplex PCR reads with MiXCR, giving one entry per CDR3 protein. The table lists fewer than 250,000 distinct CDR3 sequences, around 25% of them singletons. Study-level points and caveats: Blood also carried most thyroid clonotypes expanded above 0.001.

A word on this clonotype: Its antigen is not identified. A single base separates this from a much larger clone, so it may be a read error.

Per the germline V gene, CDR1 is GTSNPN and CDR2 is SVGIG (reference sequence). V shed 0 bases and J 9 bases; nucleotides not matched to a gene: 4. The CDR3 totals 14 residues. Uncontrolled infection, other autoimmune disease, pregnancy and lactation each barred patients from inclusion. From 9 to 10 ml of fresh peripheral blood, PBMCs were isolated. J is TRBJ1-6 and V is TRBV30; TRBD1 agrees at 8 bases. The TCR originated in a woman aged 40-49 years with Graves' ophthalmopathy. The source material was blood. The CDR3 region has the DNA TGTGCCTGGAGTGTTGACAGGGGTATTTCACCCCTCCACTTT. Its translation is CAWSVDRGISPLHF.